The T cell receptor beta chain under discussion was sequenced for a study of persistence of HIV-infected CD4 T cells. This CDR3 comprises 14 residues. Deletions cut 0 bases from V and 6 bases from J, with 9 bases between. CDR1 is SGHTS, CDR2 YDEGEE, per germline. Regarding the study as a whole: Compared with CD3/CD28-stimulated cells, CMV- and Gag-responding cells showed lower TCRbeta richness. The rare CMV-responding cells with HIV-1 proviruses were not separately TCR-sequenced.

Cells were stimulated with CMV-infected fibroblast lysates at roughly 9.1 ug/mL. CD4+ T cells upregulating both CD40 ligand and CD69 were sorted as responding cells. The immunoSEQ assay was version 4, run in survey mode. Measured with immunoSEQ multiplex PCR; TCRdb has only the in-frame clones, and not every one. The sample has about 20,000 clones, about 80% seen once. About this clone: Its antigen is still unknown.

The material sequenced was CD4+ T cells sorted from PBMCs after roughly 18-hour stimulation, taken from a patient who received antiretroviral therapy. The receptor's source is an adult man with HIV who was CMV-seropositive. The chain employs TRBV5-8 and TRBJ2-2; D gene unclear. The DNA of the CDR3 is TGTGCCAGCAGCTTGGACCCCTTATCCGGGGAGCTGTTTTTT. This sequence encodes CASSLDPLSGELFF. Full variable domain (rest looked up from reference TRBV5-8 and TRBJ2-2): EAGVTQSPTHLIKTRGQQATLRCSPISGHTSVYWYQQALGLGLQFLLWYDEGEERNRGNFPPRFSGRQFPNYSSELNVNALELEDSALYLCASSLDPLSGELFFGEGSRLTVL.